This T cell receptor beta chain appears in the sequencing data of a study of T cells in Graves' hyperthyroidism and ophthalmopathy. About the study: The authors collected peripheral blood at initial diagnosis, before any treatment. The study, taken as a whole, reports: A median 6.5 months before onset, the model predicted ophthalmopathy.

Germline CDR1 reads MNHEY; CDR2 reads SMNVEV (reference sequence). This CDR3 spans 17 amino acids. V was clipped by 5 bases and J by 0 bases, with 14 bases between them. About this clonotype: Its antigen is still unknown.

There were TCR beta CDR3 regions amplified from RNA transcripts. The TCR CDR3 was amplified in a first-round RT-PCR using the HTBI primer set. TCRdb fed the multiplex PCR reads into MiXCR, producing one record per CDR3 protein. The sample includes 600,000 to 850,000 distinct CDR3 sequences, under 20% of them seen just once. Uncontrolled infection, other autoimmune disease, pregnancy or lactation excluded patients. This TCR came from a woman aged 45-65 years with Graves' hyperthyroidism that later progressed to Graves' ophthalmopathy. This chain joins TRBV27 and TRBJ2-6; a possible D gene is TRBD1 (6 bases). Sequenced material: blood. DNA for the CDR3: TGTGCCAGCAGTACGACAGGTCCCTTCTCTGGGGCCAACGTCCTGACTTTC. Its translation is CASSTTGPFSGANVLTF.